The rows below give T cell receptor beta chains drawn from one sample of a study of identical twins. TCRdb reprocessed the 5' RACE reads via MiXCR and lists one record per CDR3 protein. Of 450,000 to 500,000 distinct CDR3 sequences in the sample, roughly an eighth were seen once. These data also formed part of another study, on yellow fever vaccine responses in identical twins.

The sequenced sample consisted of CD4+ T cells sorted from blood. Receptor source: a woman aged 18-30 years in good health. The CDR3 runs from the conserved cysteine through the conserved F or W. The D gene is left open where the match is weak. Expanded clones are given a class, and other clones once, few, many or no size at all.

>TRBJ2-5|many|TRBV5-1|.
CASSTGGVAKETQYF
TGCGCCAGCAGCACCGGGGGCGTTGCAAAAGAGACCCAGTACTTC
>TRBJ2-1|.|TRBV29-1|TRBD2
CSVPGTSRSEQFF
TGCAGCGTCCCCGGGACTAGCAGGAGTGAGCAGTTCTTC
>TRBJ2-1|many|TRBV5-1|TRBD2
CASSFLGTSGTNEQFF
TGCGCCAGCAGCTTCCTCGGGACTAGCGGGACCAATGAGCAGTTCTTC
>TRBJ2-7|few|TRBV5-6|TRBD2
CASSLKREGGEQYF
TGTGCCAGCAGCTTGAAGCGGGAGGGCGGCGAGCAGTACTTC
>TRBJ1-5|.|TRBV7-9|.
CASSLGAGYQPQHF
TGTGCCAGCAGCTTAGGAGCAGGGTATCAGCCCCAGCATTTT
>TRBJ2-7|few|TRBV6-2/TRBV6-3|.
CASSYAGLPSEQYF
TGTGCCAGCAGTTACGCCGGCCTTCCCAGCGAGCAGTACTTC
>TRBJ2-1|few|TRBV9|.
CASSALRGDNEQFF
TGTGCCAGCAGCGCCCTGCGGGGCGACAATGAGCAGTTCTTC
>TRBJ2-2|few|TRBV29-1|TRBD2
CSAGLRAGGPLTGELFF
TGCAGCGCTGGTTTGAGAGCGGGAGGGCCGCTCACCGGGGAGCTGTTTTTT
>TRBJ2-3|few|TRBV20-1|TRBD1
CSAPGQGITDTQYF
TGCAGTGCTCCGGGACAGGGGATCACAGATACGCAGTATTTT
>TRBJ1-5|few|TRBV5-1|TRBD1
CASSPGDRGSIQPQHF
TGCGCCAGCAGCCCAGGAGACAGGGGCTCCATACAGCCCCAGCATTTT
>TRBJ2-7|few|TRBV28|.
CASSIPNEQYF
TGTGCCAGCAGTATCCCCAACGAGCAGTACTTC
>TRBJ2-1|few|TRBV7-8|TRBD2
CASRRLAGVLNEQFF
TGTGCCAGCAGACGACTAGCGGGGGTGTTGAATGAGCAGTTCTTC
>TRBJ2-5|many|TRBV27|TRBD1
CASRRDRAWETQYF
TGTGCCAGCAGGAGGGACAGGGCCTGGGAGACCCAGTACTTC
>TRBJ2-1|.|TRBV20-1|.
CSAGDDLSYNEQFF
TGCAGTGCTGGAGATGACCTCTCCTACAATGAGCAGTTCTTC
>TRBJ2-5|few|TRBV7-2|.
CASSLEGKTQETQYF
TGTGCCAGCAGCTTAGAAGGGAAGACACAAGAGACCCAGTACTTC
>TRBJ2-7|few|TRBV28|TRBD1
CASSSQGVGDEQYF
TGTGCCAGCAGTTCCCAGGGGGTAGGCGACGAGCAGTACTTC
>TRBJ2-3|few|TRBV5-1|.
CASSGAITQYF
TGCGCCAGCAGCGGGGCTATTACGCAGTATTTT
>TRBJ2-2|many|TRBV7-2|.
CASSLLLSGTGELFF
TGTGCCAGCAGCTTACTCTTATCGGGCACCGGGGAGCTGTTTTTT
>TRBJ2-2|.|TRBV6-2/TRBV6-3|.
CASSHWGDNTGELFF
TGTGCCAGCAGCCACTGGGGGGACAACACCGGGGAGCTGTTTTTT
>TRBJ2-3|.|TRBV9|TRBD2
CASSPELSGGYQLQYF
TGTGCCAGCAGCCCAGAATTGAGCGGGGGGTACCAATTGCAGTATTTT
>TRBJ1-5|many|TRBV20-1|TRBD1
CSAEDRGNQPQHF
TGCAGTGCTGAGGACAGGGGAAATCAGCCCCAGCATTTT
>TRBJ2-6|few|TRBV20-1|.
CSAPESLGANVLTF
TGCAGTGCTCCGGAGTCCCTTGGGGCCAACGTCCTGACTTTC
>TRBJ2-7|few|TRBV29-1|.
CSVGGGSSYEQYF
TGCAGCGTTGGGGGCGGCAGCTCCTACGAGCAGTACTTC
>TRBJ2-1|many|TRBV12-3/TRBV12-4|.
CASRKRGSSNEQFF
TGTGCCAGCAGAAAACGGGGGAGTAGCAATGAGCAGTTCTTC
>TRBJ2-7|.|TRBV7-6|.
CASSQIEGTYEQYF
TGTGCCAGCAGCCAGATCGAGGGAACCTACGAGCAGTACTTC
>TRBJ1-4|.|TRBV5-5|.
CASSISELRPEKLFF
TGTGCCAGCAGCATATCCGAACTCCGGCCCGAAAAACTGTTTTTT
>TRBJ2-3|.|TRBV4-2|TRBD2
CASSPRLAGGVTDTQYF
TGTGCCAGCAGCCCCCGCTTAGCGGGGGGGGTCACAGATACGCAGTATTTT
>TRBJ2-7|.|TRBV20-1|TRBD1
CSADSDRGGEQYF
TGCAGTGCCGACTCTGACAGGGGAGGCGAGCAGTACTTC